Listed here are 10 T cell receptor beta chains from one sample, sequenced in a study of T cell changes during pregnancy in multiple sclerosis. Method: immunoSEQ multiplex PCR; TCRdb's copy keeps in-frame clones and lacks some. The repertoire has 55,000 to 70,000 clones, 92% of them found once; the top ten carry approximately 1.4%. The sequencing here drew on peripheral blood, taken in the second trimester of pregnancy. The receptor set was obtained from a female donor in good health, enrolled as a control in a pregnancy study.

This chain links TRBV10-2 with TRBJ2-3; a weak D match, TRBD2 (6 bases). Germline V lookup: CDR1 WSHSY, CDR2 SAAADI. The CDR3 runs 14 residues. V was pared by 9 bases and J by 2 bases, with 15 bases between. The CDR3 here is CASQPSGLTDTQYF. DNA for the CDR3: TGCGCCAGTCAACCCAGCGGGCTCACAGATACGCAGTATTTT.

Here the CDR3 reads CASRATTGTLNTEAFF. The CDR3 nucleotides read TGTGCCAGCAGAGCTACGACGGGGACTTTGAACACTGAAGCTTTCTTT. The chain couples TRBV28 to TRBJ1-1, with D maybe TRBD1 (5 bases). This CDR3 is 16 amino acids long. Germline-derived CDR1 and CDR2 are MDHEN and SYDVKM. Trimming took 6 bases from V and 0 from J, leaving 17 bases between them.

The rearrangement links TRBV4-2 to TRBJ2-5, with 14 bases fitting TRBD2. Per the germline V gene, CDR1 is LGHNA and CDR2 is YNFKEQ. The CDR3 length is 17 residues. Trimming at V came to 0 bases and at J to 4 bases, leaving 4 bases not matched to a gene. CDR3 sequence reads: CASSQDGTSGSPETQYF. The DNA for the CDR3 is TGTGCCAGCAGCCAAGATGGGACTAGCGGGAGCCCAGAGACCCAGTACTTC.

The J gene is TRBJ1-1, the V gene TRBV11-2, with D maybe TRBD1 (5 bases). With 10 bases removed from V and 1 base from J, the gap between germline ends came to 13 bases. Looked up from germline, CDR1 is SGHAT and CDR2 is FQNNGV. This CDR3 is 13 amino acids long. The CDR3 here is CATGGDRNTEAFF. CDR3 DNA sequence: TGTGCCACCGGTGGTGACAGGAACACTGAAGCTTTCTTT.

This clone occurred once. The V and J genes are TRBV25-1 and TRBJ1-5; 9 bases fit TRBD1. Germline CDR1 MGHDK, CDR2 SYGVNS. V was clipped by 3 bases and J by 5 bases; unmatched bases: 8. The CDR3 length is 16 residues. The CDR3 sequence: CASSESGQGDHQPQHF. The DNA for the CDR3 is TGTGCCAGCAGTGAGTCGGGACAGGGAGACCATCAGCCCCAGCATTTT. Looking up the rest from reference TRBV25-1 and TRBJ1-5 gives the full variable domain: EADIYQTPRYLVIGTGKKITLECSQTMGHDKMYWYQQDPGMELHLIHYSYGVNSTEKGDLSSESTVSRIRTEHFPLTLESARPSHTSQYLCASSESGQGDHQPQHFGDGTRLSIL.

The CDR3 sequence is CASSQEWGGETQYF. CDR3 nucleotide sequence: TGCGCCAGCAGCCAAGAATGGGGGGGAGAGACCCAGTACTTC. The gene calls are TRBV4-3 and TRBJ2-5; 7 positions match TRBD2. J lost 4 bases, V lost 0 bases, and 2 bases had no gene match. This CDR3 has 14 residues. Germline CDR1 and CDR2: LGHNA and YSLEER.

The chain uses TRBV6-1 and TRBJ2-3; weak D call: TRBD2 (6 bases). The CDR3 length is 15 residues. V lost 2 bases and J 0 bases, leaving 9 bases between the germline ends. Germline-derived CDR1 and CDR2 are MNHNS and SASEGT. CDR3 DNA: TGTGCCAGCAGTGAATTTGGGGGGAGCACAGATACGCAGTATTTT. It codes for CASSEFGGSTDTQYF.

This chain links TRBV7-3 with TRBJ2-1; D gene ambiguous. Germline values: CDR1 SGHTA, CDR2 FQGTGA. This CDR3 spans 16 amino acids. V lost 1 base and J lost 6, with 16 bases in between. The CDR3 sequence: CASSLIISAKSNEQFF. The CDR3 DNA follows: TGTGCCAGCAGCTTAATTATAAGCGCCAAGTCCAATGAGCAGTTCTTC.

The chain joins TRBV9 to TRBJ2-3, with 12 bases lining up with TRBD2. The CDR3 sequence is 18 residues long. Germline V gene lookup returns CDR1 SGDLS and CDR2 YYNGEE. V lost 2 bases, J lost 2 bases, and 9 bases stayed unmatched. The CDR3 DNA follows: TGTGCCAGCAGCGTTCGACCACTAGCGGGAGGCTCCACAGATACGCAGTATTTT. The encoded protein is CASSVRPLAGGSTDTQYF.

In this sample, this clone turned up once. This chain joins TRBV4-2 and TRBJ2-5, with D perhaps matching TRBD2 (7 bases). V lost 1 base and J lost 13, with 19 bases in between. Germline assignment: CDR1 LGHNA and CDR2 YNFKEQ. This CDR3 is built from 14 residues. CDR3 nucleotides: TGTGCCAGCAGCCAAGGGGGGGGCGGGGCTTCACCGTACTTC. Residues: CASSQGGGGASPYF.